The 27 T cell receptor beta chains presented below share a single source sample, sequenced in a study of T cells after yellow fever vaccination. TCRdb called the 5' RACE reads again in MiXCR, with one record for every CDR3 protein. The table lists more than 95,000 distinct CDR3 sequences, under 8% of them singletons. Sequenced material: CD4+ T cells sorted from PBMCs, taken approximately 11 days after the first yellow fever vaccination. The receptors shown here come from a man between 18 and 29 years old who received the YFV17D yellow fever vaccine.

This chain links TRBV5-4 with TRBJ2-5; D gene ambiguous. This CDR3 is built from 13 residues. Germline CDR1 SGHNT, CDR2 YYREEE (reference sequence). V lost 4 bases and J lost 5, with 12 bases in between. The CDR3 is CASSSPAFETQYF. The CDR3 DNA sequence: TGTGCCAGCAGCAGCCCTGCATTCGAGACCCAGTACTTC.

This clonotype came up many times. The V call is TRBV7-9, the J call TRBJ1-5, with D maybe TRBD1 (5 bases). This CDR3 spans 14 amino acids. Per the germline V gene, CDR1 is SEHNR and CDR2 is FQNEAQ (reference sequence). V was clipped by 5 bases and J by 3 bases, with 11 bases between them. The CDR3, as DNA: TGTGCCAGCAGCCTTGTGGGGGACAATCAGCCCCAGCATTTT. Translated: CASSLVGDNQPQHF.

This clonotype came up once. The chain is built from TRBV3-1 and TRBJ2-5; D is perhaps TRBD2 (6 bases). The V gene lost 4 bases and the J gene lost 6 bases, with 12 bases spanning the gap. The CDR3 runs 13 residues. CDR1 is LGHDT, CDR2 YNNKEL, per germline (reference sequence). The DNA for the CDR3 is TGTGCCAGCAGCCTACTTGCGGGGAAGACCCAGTACTTC. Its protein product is CASSLLAGKTQYF.

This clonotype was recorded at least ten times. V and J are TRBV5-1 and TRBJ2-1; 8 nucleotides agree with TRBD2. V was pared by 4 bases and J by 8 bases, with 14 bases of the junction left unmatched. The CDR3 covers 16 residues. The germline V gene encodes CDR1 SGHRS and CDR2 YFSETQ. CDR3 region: CASSPPGTSLPHEQFF. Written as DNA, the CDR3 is TGCGCCAGCAGCCCCCCCGGGACTAGTCTCCCCCATGAGCAGTTCTTC.

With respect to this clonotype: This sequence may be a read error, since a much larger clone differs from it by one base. The CDR3, as DNA: TGTGCCAGCAGTCCAACAGGGAAGTCCAACTATGGCTACACCTTC. This sequence encodes CASSPTGKSNYGYTF. V and J are TRBV12-3 or TRBV12-4 and TRBJ1-2; perhaps TRBD1 as D (6 bases). The CDR3 totals 15 residues. V gave up 5 bases and J gave up 2 bases, with 15 bases separating them.

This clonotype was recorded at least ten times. As DNA, the CDR3 is TGTGCCAGCAGCTTGGTCCCCGGGACAGGAGTCCTCTACGAGCAGTACGTC. This codes for CASSLVPGTGVLYEQYV. V gene TRBV5-5 combines with J gene TRBJ2-7; TRBD1 agrees at 8 bases. Trimming took 0 bases from V and 3 from J; bases not matched to a gene: 11. CDR1 is SGHKS, CDR2 YYEKEE, per germline (reference sequence). This CDR3 spans 17 amino acids.

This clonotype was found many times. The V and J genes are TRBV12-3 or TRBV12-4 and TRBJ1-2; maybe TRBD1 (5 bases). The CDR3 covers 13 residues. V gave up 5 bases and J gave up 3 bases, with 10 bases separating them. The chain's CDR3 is CASSRDLDYGYTF. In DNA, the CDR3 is TGTGCCAGCAGTCGGGACTTAGACTATGGCTACACCTTC.

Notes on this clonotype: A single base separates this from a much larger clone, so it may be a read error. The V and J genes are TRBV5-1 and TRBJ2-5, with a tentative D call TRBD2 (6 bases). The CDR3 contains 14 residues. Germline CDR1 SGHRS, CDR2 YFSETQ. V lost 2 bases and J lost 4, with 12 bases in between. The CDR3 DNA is TGCGCCAGCAGCTTCGGGGGATATCGAGAGACCCAGTACTTC. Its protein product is CASSFGGYRETQYF. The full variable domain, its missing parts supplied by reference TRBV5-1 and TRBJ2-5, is KAGVTQTPRYLIKTRGQQVTLSCSPISGHRSVSWYQQTPGQGLQFLFEYFSETQRNKGNFPGRFSGRQFSNSRSEMNVSTLELGDSALYLCASSFGGYRETQYFGPGTRLLVL.

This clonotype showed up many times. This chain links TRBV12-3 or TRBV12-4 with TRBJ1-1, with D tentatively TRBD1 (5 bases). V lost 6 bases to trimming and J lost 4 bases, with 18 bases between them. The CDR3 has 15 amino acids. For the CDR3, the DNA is TGTGCCAGCAGACCCTACAGGTCCCACTTCACTGAAGCTTTCTTT. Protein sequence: CASRPYRSHFTEAFF.

CDR3 DNA: TGTGCCAGCAGTTACGGGCGGGGCACAGATACGCAGTATTTT. It specifies CASSYGRGTDTQYF. V usage is TRBV6-5 and J usage is TRBJ2-3, with D possibly matching TRBD2 (5 bases). CDR3 length: 14 residues. The germline V gene has CDR1 MNHEY and CDR2 SVGAGI. The V end was cut by 2 bases, the J end by 1 base, with 7 bases between.

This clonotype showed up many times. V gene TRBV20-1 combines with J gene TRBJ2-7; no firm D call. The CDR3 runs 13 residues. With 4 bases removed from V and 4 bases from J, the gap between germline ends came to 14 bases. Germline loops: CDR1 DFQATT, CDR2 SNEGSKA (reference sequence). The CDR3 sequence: CSATRASTYEQYF. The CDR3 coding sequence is TGCAGTGCTACCCGGGCCTCGACGTACGAGCAGTACTTC.

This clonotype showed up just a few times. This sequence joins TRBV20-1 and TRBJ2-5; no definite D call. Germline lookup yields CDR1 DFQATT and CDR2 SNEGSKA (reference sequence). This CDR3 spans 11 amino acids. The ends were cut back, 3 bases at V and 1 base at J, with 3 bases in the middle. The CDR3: CSASIQETQYF. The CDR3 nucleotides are TGCAGTGCTAGCATCCAAGAGACCCAGTACTTC.

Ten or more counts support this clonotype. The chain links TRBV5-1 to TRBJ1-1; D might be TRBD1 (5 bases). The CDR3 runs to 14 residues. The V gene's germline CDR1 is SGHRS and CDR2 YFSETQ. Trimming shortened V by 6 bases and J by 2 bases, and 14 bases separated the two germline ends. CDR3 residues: CASTQAGVNTEAFF. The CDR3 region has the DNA TGCGCCAGCACCCAGGCGGGGGTAAACACTGAAGCTTTCTTT.

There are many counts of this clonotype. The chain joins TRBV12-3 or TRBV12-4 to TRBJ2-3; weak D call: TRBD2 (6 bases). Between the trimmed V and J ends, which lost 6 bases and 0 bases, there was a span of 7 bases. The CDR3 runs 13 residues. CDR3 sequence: CASRRDSTDTQYF. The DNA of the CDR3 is TGTGCCAGCAGGCGGGACAGCACAGATACGCAGTATTTT.

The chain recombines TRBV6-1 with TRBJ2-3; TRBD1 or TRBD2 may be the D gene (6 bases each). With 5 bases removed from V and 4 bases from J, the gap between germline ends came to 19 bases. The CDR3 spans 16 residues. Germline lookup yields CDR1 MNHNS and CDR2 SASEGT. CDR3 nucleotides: TGTGCCAGCAGTCCCGCCTTTGGGGGGCCCCCAGATACGCAGTATTTT. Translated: CASSPAFGGPPDTQYF.

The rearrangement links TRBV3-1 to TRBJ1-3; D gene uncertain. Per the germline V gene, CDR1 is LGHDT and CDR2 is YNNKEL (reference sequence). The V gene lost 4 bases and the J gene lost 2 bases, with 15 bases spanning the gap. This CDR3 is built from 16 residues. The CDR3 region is CASSLGVDGPGNTIYF. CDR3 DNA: TGTGCCAGCAGCCTTGGGGTAGATGGGCCTGGAAACACCATATATTTT.

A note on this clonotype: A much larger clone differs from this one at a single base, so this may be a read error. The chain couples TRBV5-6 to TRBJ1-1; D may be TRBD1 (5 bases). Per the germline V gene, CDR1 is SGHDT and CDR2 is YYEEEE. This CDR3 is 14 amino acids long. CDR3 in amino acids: CASSLQGLKTEAFF. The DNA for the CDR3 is TGTGCCAGCAGCTTGCAGGGATTGAAAACTGAAGCTTTCTTT. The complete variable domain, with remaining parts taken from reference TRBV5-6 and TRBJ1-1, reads DAGVTQSPTHLIKTRGQQVTLRCSPKSGHDTVSWYQQALGQGPQFIFQYYEEEERQRGNFPDRFSGHQFPNYSSELNVNALLLGDSALYLCASSLQGLKTEAFFGQGTRLTVV.

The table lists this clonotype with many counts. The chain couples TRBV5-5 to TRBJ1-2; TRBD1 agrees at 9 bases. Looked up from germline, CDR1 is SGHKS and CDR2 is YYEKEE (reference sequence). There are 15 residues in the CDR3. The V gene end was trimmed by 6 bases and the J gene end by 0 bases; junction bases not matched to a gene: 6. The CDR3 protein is CASTQQGAANYGYTF. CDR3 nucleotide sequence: TGTGCCAGCACCCAACAGGGGGCAGCTAACTATGGCTACACCTTC.

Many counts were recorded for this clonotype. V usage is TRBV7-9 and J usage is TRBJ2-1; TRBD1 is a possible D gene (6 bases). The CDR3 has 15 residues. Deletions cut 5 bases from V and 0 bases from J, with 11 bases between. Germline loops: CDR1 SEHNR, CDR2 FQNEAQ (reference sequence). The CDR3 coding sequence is TGTGCCAGCAGCCCCCTCAGGGGCTCCTACAATGAGCAGTTCTTC. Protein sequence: CASSPLRGSYNEQFF.

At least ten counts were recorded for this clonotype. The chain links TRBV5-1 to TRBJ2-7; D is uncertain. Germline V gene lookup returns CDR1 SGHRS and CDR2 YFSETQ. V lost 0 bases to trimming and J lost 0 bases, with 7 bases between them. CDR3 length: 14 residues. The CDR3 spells CASSLESSSYEQYF. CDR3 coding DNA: TGCGCCAGCAGCTTGGAATCGAGCTCCTACGAGCAGTACTTC.

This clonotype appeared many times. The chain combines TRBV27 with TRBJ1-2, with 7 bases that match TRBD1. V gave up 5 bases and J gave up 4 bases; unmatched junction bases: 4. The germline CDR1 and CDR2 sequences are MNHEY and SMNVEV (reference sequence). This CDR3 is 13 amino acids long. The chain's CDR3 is CASSRDRTYGYTF. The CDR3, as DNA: TGTGCCAGCAGTCGGGACAGAACCTATGGCTACACCTTC.

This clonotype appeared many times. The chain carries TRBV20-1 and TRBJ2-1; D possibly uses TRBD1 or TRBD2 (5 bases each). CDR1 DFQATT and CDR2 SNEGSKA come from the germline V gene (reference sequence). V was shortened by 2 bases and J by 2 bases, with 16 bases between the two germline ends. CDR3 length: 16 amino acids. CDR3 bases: TGCAGTGCTAGACCATCGACCGGGGCAACCTACAATGAGCAGTTCTTC. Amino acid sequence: CSARPSTGATYNEQFF.

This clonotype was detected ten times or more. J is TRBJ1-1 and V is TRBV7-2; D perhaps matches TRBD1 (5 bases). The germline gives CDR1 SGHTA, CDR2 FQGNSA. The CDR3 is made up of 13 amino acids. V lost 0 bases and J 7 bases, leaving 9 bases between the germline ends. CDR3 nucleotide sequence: TGTGCCAGCAGCTTAGCGCCGGGGGGTGAAGCTTTCTTT. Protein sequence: CASSLAPGGEAFF. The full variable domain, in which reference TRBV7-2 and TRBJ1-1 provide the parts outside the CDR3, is GAGVSQSPSNKVTEKGKDVELRCDPISGHTALYWYRQSLGQGLEFLIYFQGNSAPDKSGLPSDRFSAERTGGSVSTLTIQRTQQEDSAVYLCASSLAPGGEAFFGQGTRLTVV.

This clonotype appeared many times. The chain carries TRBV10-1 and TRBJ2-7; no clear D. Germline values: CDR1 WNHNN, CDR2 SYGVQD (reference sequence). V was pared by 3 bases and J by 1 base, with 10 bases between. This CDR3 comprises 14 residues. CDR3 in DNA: TGCGCCAGCAGTGATACGGGCGCATCCTACGAGCAGTACTTC. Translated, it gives CASSDTGASYEQYF.

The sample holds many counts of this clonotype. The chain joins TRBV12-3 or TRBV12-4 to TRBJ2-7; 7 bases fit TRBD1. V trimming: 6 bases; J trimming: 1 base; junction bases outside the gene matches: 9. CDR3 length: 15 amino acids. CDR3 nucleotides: TGTGCCAGCAGCCAAACCGCACAGGGGTCCTACGAGCAGTACTTC. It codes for CASSQTAQGSYEQYF.

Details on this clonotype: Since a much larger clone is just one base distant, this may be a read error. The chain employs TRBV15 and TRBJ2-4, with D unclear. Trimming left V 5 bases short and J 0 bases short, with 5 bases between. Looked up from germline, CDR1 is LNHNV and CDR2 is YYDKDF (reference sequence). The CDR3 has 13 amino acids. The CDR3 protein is CATSGEAKNIQYF. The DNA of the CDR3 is TGTGCCACCAGCGGCGAAGCCAAAAACATTCAGTACTTC.

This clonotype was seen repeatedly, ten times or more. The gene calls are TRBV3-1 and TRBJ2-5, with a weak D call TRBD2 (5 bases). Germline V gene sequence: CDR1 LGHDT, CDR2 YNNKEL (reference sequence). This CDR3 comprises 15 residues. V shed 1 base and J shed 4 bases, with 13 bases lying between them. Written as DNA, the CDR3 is TGTGCCAGCAGCCAAGGTCCGGGGTGGGGAGAGACCCAGTACTTC. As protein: CASSQGPGWGETQYF.